Reported below is one T cell receptor (beta chain). This entry is derived from a study of blood T cells in healthy people across ages. The CDR3 is 15 amino acids. V trimming: 6 bases; J trimming: 2 bases; junction bases outside the gene matches: 5. Germline assignment: CDR1 MRHNA and CDR2 SNTAGT. RNA extraction gave at least 5 micrograms of total RNA per sample. The use of a sample-barcoded 5' primer and a J-beta primer mix characterized a second PCR of 7 to 11 cycles. All samples yielded 3 million or more CDR3-containing paired-end reads. In TCRdb, the 5' RACE reads were re-called with MiXCR into one record per CDR3 protein. The sample holds roughly 680,000 distinct CDR3 sequences, approximately 52% seen once.

The chain employs TRBV6-4 and TRBJ2-3, with 10 bases aligning to TRBD2. The source material was blood. This sequence originates from a woman of 80 years or more in good health. The CDR3 nucleotides are TGTGCCAGCAGCCCTGGGACTAGCGACACAGATACGCAGTATTTT. Protein: CASSPGTSDTDTQYF.